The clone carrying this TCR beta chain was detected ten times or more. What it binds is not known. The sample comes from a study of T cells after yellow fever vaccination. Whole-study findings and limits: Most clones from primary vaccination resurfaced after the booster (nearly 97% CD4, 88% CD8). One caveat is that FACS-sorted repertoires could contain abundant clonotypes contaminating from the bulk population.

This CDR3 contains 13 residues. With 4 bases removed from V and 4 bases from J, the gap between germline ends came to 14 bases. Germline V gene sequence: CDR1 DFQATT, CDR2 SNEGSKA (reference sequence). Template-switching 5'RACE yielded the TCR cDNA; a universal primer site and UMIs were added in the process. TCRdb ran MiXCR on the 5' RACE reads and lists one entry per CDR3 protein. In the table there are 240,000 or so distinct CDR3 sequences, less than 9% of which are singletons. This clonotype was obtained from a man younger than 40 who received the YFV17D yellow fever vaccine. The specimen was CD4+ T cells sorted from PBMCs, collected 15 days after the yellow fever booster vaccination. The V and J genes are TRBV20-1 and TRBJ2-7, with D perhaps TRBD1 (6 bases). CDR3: CSANKGVGYEQYF. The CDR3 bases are TGCAGTGCTAATAAGGGGGTCGGTTACGAGCAGTACTTC.